The 6 T cell receptor beta chains in this list originate from one sample, sequenced in a study of response to subunit inactivated influenza vaccine. TCRdb re-derived calls from the RT-PCR reads in MiXCR, one entry per CDR3 protein. The table records about 530,000 distinct CDR3 sequences, 10% to 15% of them present only once. The material sequenced was PBMCs from blood, taken roughly 47 days after vaccination. The receptors shown here come from a man between 45 and 60 years old who received an inactivated influenza vaccine.

This clonotype appeared a few times. This rearrangement joins TRBV25-1 to TRBJ1-5, with D unclear. This CDR3 comprises 16 residues. Germline V gene sequence: CDR1 MGHDK, CDR2 SYGVNS. V was trimmed by 6 bases and J by 6 bases, leaving 21 bases between them. CDR3 DNA: TGTGCCAGCAGCGGTAGCCCGCCCGTTCCCGCTCAGCCCCAGCATTTT. This gives the protein CASSGSPPVPAQPQHF.

This chain uses TRBV28 with TRBJ2-5, with a weak D call TRBD1 (7 bases). The CDR3 covers 17 residues. Trimming left V 3 bases short and J 2 bases short, with 19 bases between. Germline-derived CDR1 and CDR2 are MDHEN and SYDVKM. CDR3 protein: CASSFGTGDSGQETQYF. The CDR3 DNA reads TGTGCCAGCAGTTTTGGAACAGGGGATAGCGGACAAGAGACCCAGTACTTC.

Only a few counts were recorded for this clonotype. The chain has TRBV12-3 or TRBV12-4 and TRBJ2-2, with 9 bases matching TRBD1. The CDR3 consists of 15 residues. The V segment lost 7 bases and the J segment 5 bases; nucleotides outside the gene matches: 8. The CDR3 sequence: CASKSGTGITGELFF. In DNA form, the CDR3 reads TGTGCCAGCAAATCCGGGACAGGGATTACCGGGGAGCTGTTTTTT.

This clonotype was observed many times. V usage is TRBV20-1 and J usage is TRBJ2-4; D is unresolved. This CDR3 contains 14 residues. Germline loops: CDR1 DFQATT, CDR2 SNEGSKA (reference sequence). V dropped 6 bases and J dropped 0 bases, with 12 bases sitting between them. DNA for the CDR3: TGCAGTGCGAGACGCTTCCTAGCCAAAAACATTCAGTACTTC. Its translation: CSARRFLAKNIQYF.

There are a few counts of this clonotype. The CDR3 sequence: CASSTGTYSNQPQHF. The CDR3 DNA reads as TGTGCCAGCAGTACTGGAACCTATAGCAATCAGCCCCAGCATTTT. The rearrangement uses TRBV28 and TRBJ1-5; D remains ambiguous. Trimming took off 5 bases at V and 0 bases at J, with 11 bases between the two ends. Looked up from germline, CDR1 is MDHEN and CDR2 is SYDVKM. There are 15 residues in the CDR3.

The chain recombines TRBV15 with TRBJ2-1; 7 positions match TRBD2. Germline loops: CDR1 LNHNV, CDR2 YYDKDF (reference sequence). With 3 bases clipped from V and 3 bases from J, the junction kept 5 bases outside the gene matches. This CDR3 comprises 15 residues. The CDR3 here is CATSRGEGLYNEQFF. CDR3 in DNA: TGTGCCACCAGCAGGGGGGAGGGCCTCTACAATGAGCAGTTCTTC.